The 31 T cell receptor beta chains in this list originate from one sample, sequenced in a study of PD-L1 blockade in urothelial cancer. Only in-frame clones appear in the TCRdb table, and some are missing; sequencing was by immunoSEQ multiplex PCR. The table lists tens of thousands of clones, 84% of them singletons. Time point meaning: pretreatment peripheral blood. This specimen consisted of PBMCs, obtained around atezolizumab (anti-PD-L1) treatment. The receptors were gathered from a man aged 55 to 70 with urothelial cancer.

The rearrangement joins TRBV27 to TRBJ2-1; 9 bases line up with TRBD2. V lost 5 bases and J lost 1; bases outside the gene matches: 3. CDR3 size: 15 residues. Looked up from germline, CDR1 is MNHEY and CDR2 is SMNVEV (reference sequence). The CDR3: CASSPLAGSYNEQFF. The DNA of the CDR3 is TGTGCCAGCAGTCCTCTAGCGGGATCCTACAATGAGCAGTTCTTC.

This rearrangement joins TRBV7-9 to TRBJ2-1; TRBD2 matches 11 bases. This CDR3 has 15 amino acids. The ends lost 4 bases at V and 6 bases at J; junction bases unmatched: 5. The germline gives CDR1 SEHNR, CDR2 FQNEAQ (reference sequence). Here the CDR3 DNA reads TGTGCCAGCAGCTCCCAGGGGACTAGCGGCAATGAGCAGTTCTTC. This translates into CASSSQGTSGNEQFF.

The sample holds a few counts of this clone. The rearrangement uses TRBV5-1 and TRBJ2-3; 9 nucleotides line up with TRBD1. V shed 4 bases and J 2 bases; nucleotides not matched to a gene: 5. Germline-derived CDR1 and CDR2 are SGHRS and YFSETQ. This CDR3 contains 15 residues. As DNA, the CDR3 is TGCGCCAGCAGCCCTGGGACAGGGCCCACAGATACGCAGTATTTT. This gives the protein CASSPGTGPTDTQYF.

The gene calls are TRBV5-1 and TRBJ2-7; 8 bases fit TRBD2. CDR3 size: 16 residues. Germline V gives CDR1 SGHRS, CDR2 YFSETQ. After removal of 1 base from V and 5 bases from J, the junction contained 11 bases not matched to a gene. This chain's CDR3 is CASSLRVAGFYDEQYF. Here the CDR3 DNA reads TGCGCCAGCAGCTTGAGGGTAGCGGGATTCTACGACGAGCAGTACTTC.

This clone appeared a few times. This sequence joins TRBV2 and TRBJ2-3; D is ambiguous. CDR3 length equals 12 residues. V was clipped by 1 base and J by 4 bases, with 3 bases between them. Germline V gives CDR1 SNHLY, CDR2 FYNNEI. The CDR3 coding sequence is TGTGCCAGCAGTGAAGTAGCAGATACGCAGTATTTT. Its protein product is CASSEVADTQYF.

The chain couples TRBV5-6 to TRBJ2-5; perhaps TRBD1 as D (6 bases). The V and J ends lost 1 base and 3 bases respectively, with 10 bases between them. The V gene's germline CDR1 is SGHDT and CDR2 YYEEEE. This CDR3 is built from 14 residues. This chain's CDR3 is CASSLTRQEETQYF. CDR3 nucleotides: TGTGCCAGCAGCTTGACTAGACAGGAAGAGACCCAGTACTTC. The variable domain in full, with the rest retrieved from reference TRBV5-6 and TRBJ2-5, is DAGVTQSPTHLIKTRGQQVTLRCSPKSGHDTVSWYQQALGQGPQFIFQYYEEEERQRGNFPDRFSGHQFPNYSSELNVNALLLGDSALYLCASSLTRQEETQYFGPGTRLLVL.

The V gene is TRBV6-5, the J gene TRBJ2-7; 8 nucleotides agree with TRBD1. V lost 6 bases and J lost 3; bases outside the gene matches: 4. This CDR3 spans 13 amino acids. CDR1 and CDR2 from the germline V gene are MNHEY and SVGAGI. The CDR3 sequence is CASSRDRSYEQYF. CDR3 DNA: TGTGCCAGCAGCCGGGACAGGAGCTACGAGCAGTACTTC.

This clone was found once. An end of the junction does not agree with germline; a read error may underlie this. The rearrangement links TRBV7-7 to TRBJ2-7, with 12 bases identical to TRBD2. Germline CDR1 reads SSHAT; CDR2 reads FNYEAQ (reference sequence). This CDR3 contains 14 residues. This CDR3 reads CASSPTSGRGEQYF. The CDR3 coding sequence is TGTGCTAGCAGCCCGACTAGCGGGAGAGGCGAGCAGTACTTC.

The chain joins TRBV6-6 to TRBJ1-6; weak D call: TRBD1 (6 bases). With 6 bases removed from V and 10 bases from J, the gap between germline ends came to 16 bases. The length of the CDR3 is 14 residues. From germline, CDR1 is MNHNY and CDR2 SVGAGI (reference sequence). The CDR3 coding sequence is TGTGCCAGCAGGATGACAGGTGGGGGATCACCCCTCCACTTT. The encoded protein is CASRMTGGGSPLHF.

The chain uses TRBV7-6 and TRBJ2-7; 8 positions match TRBD2. CDR1 SGHVS and CDR2 FNYEAQ come from the germline V gene. V gave up 2 bases and J gave up 5 bases; unmatched junction bases: 8. The CDR3 is 15 residues long. The CDR3 is CASSLSIAGSDEQYF. The DNA for the CDR3 is TGTGCCAGCAGCTTATCCATAGCGGGATCCGACGAGCAGTACTTC.

This clone was recorded a few times. The chain joins TRBV15 to TRBJ1-6, with D hard to call. Trimming cost V 3 bases and J 7 bases, with 16 bases left between them. Per germline, CDR1 LNHNV and CDR2 YYDKDF (reference sequence). CDR3 length: 16 amino acids. CDR3 sequence: CATSSGLSLGNSPLHF. DNA for the CDR3: TGTGCCACCAGCAGCGGACTATCTCTGGGAAATTCACCCCTCCACTTT.

V gene TRBV9 combines with J gene TRBJ2-7; 8 nucleotides align to TRBD1. Per germline, CDR1 SGDLS and CDR2 YYNGEE. J was trimmed by 0 bases and V by 4 bases; bases with no gene match: 9. This CDR3 is 16 amino acids long. CDR3 sequence reads: CASSYGSGTGSYEQYF. The CDR3 DNA sequence: TGTGCCAGCAGCTACGGATCCGGGACAGGCTCCTACGAGCAGTACTTC.

The rearrangement joins TRBV7-2 to TRBJ2-7; 13 bases align to TRBD2. Germline V lookup: CDR1 SGHTA, CDR2 FQGNSA. Trimming removed 2 bases from V and 7 bases from J; junction bases left unmatched: 11. CDR3 size: 17 residues. CDR3 nucleotides: TGTGCCAGCAGCTTAAGGCCTACTGGGACTAGCGGGGAAGAGCAGTACTTC. Encoded protein: CASSLRPTGTSGEEQYF.

The chain combines TRBV7-6 with TRBJ2-7, with 10 bases that match TRBD2. J lost 3 bases, V lost 4 bases, and 15 bases had no gene match. CDR1 and CDR2 (germline): SGHVS, FNYEAQ. The CDR3 contains 18 residues. CDR3 sequence: CASSSRVVGLAGVYEQYF. The CDR3 nucleotides read TGTGCCAGCAGCTCAAGAGTGGTAGGGCTAGCGGGAGTCTACGAGCAGTACTTC.

This sequence joins TRBV7-2 and TRBJ1-1; 7 bases agree with TRBD1. The V segment lost 1 base and the J segment 2 bases; nucleotides outside the gene matches: 4. Germline-derived CDR1 and CDR2 are SGHTA and FQGNSA. The CDR3 covers 15 residues. Written as DNA, the CDR3 is TGTGCCAGCAGCTTAGGGACAGGCCGAAACACTGAAGCTTTCTTT. This gives the protein CASSLGTGRNTEAFF. Combining the CDR3 with reference TRBV7-2 and TRBJ1-1 gives the whole variable domain GAGVSQSPSNKVTEKGKDVELRCDPISGHTALYWYRQSLGQGLEFLIYFQGNSAPDKSGLPSDRFSAERTGGSVSTLTIQRTQQEDSAVYLCASSLGTGRNTEAFFGQGTRLTVV.

This clone was recorded only once. The chain uses TRBV5-4 and TRBJ2-2; TRBD2 aligns across 13 bases. The CDR3 has 16 residues. The J segment lost 6 bases and the V segment lost 5 bases, leaving 7 bases of the junction unmatched. Per the germline V gene, CDR1 is SGHNT and CDR2 is YYREEE (reference sequence). The DNA for the CDR3 is TGTGCCAGCAGGTCCGGGACTAGCGGGATGGCCGGGGAGCTGTTTTTT. This translates into CASRSGTSGMAGELFF.

The chain has TRBV18 and TRBJ2-1; 11 bases line up with TRBD2. Per the germline V gene, CDR1 is KGHSH and CDR2 is LQKENI. This CDR3 spans 16 amino acids. The ends lost 3 bases at V and 5 bases at J; junction bases unmatched: 6. CDR3 region: CASSPLGTSGDNEQFF. Here the CDR3 DNA reads TGTGCCAGCTCACCGTTAGGGACTAGCGGTGACAATGAGCAGTTCTTC.

V is TRBV18 and J is TRBJ2-1, with D perhaps matching TRBD2 (6 bases). The CDR3 has 15 amino acids. With 2 bases removed from V and 3 bases from J, the gap between germline ends came to 11 bases. Per germline, CDR1 KGHSH and CDR2 LQKENI. CDR3 DNA sequence: TGTGCCAGCTCACCAACGGGAGTAAACTACAATGAGCAGTTCTTC. Translating it yields CASSPTGVNYNEQFF.

Only one count was recorded for this clone. The J gene is TRBJ2-1, the V gene TRBV2; 9 nucleotides agree with TRBD2. Germline assignment: CDR1 SNHLY and CDR2 FYNNEI. With V trimmed by 7 bases and J by 2 bases, 12 bases remained unmatched. This CDR3 region has 17 residues. The CDR3 DNA sequence: TGTGCCAGCAAACCGGGGGGGCTAGCGGGAACCTACAATGAGCAGTTCTTC. As protein: CASKPGGLAGTYNEQFF.

This chain links TRBV30 with TRBJ2-5, with 11 nucleotides matching TRBD1. The CDR3 length is 15 residues. Germline values: CDR1 GTSNPN, CDR2 SVGIG (reference sequence). The V segment lost 1 base and the J segment 7 bases; nucleotides outside the gene matches: 8. The CDR3 region has the DNA TGTGCCTGGAGTGACCCCGGGACAGGGGGACTGACCCAGTACTTC. It encodes CAWSDPGTGGLTQYF.

This clone was counted between two and nine times. The V call is TRBV5-1, the J call TRBJ2-1, with 12 bases fitting TRBD2. J gave up 4 bases and V 4 bases, and 3 bases lay outside the gene matches. Per germline, CDR1 SGHRS and CDR2 YFSETQ. The CDR3 length is 15 residues. This chain's CDR3 is CASSPTSGGYNEQFF. CDR3 coding DNA: TGCGCCAGCAGCCCGACTAGCGGGGGATACAATGAGCAGTTCTTC.

V gene TRBV7-2 combines with J gene TRBJ1-2; 7 nucleotides align to TRBD1. This CDR3 comprises 13 residues. Germline V gene sequence: CDR1 SGHTA, CDR2 FQGNSA. J lost 2 bases, V lost 5 bases, and 2 bases had no gene match. DNA for the CDR3: TGTGCCAGCAGCCGGGACAGAAACTATGGCTACACCTTC. This encodes CASSRDRNYGYTF. Full variable domain (remainder filled in from reference TRBV7-2 and TRBJ1-2): GAGVSQSPSNKVTEKGKDVELRCDPISGHTALYWYRQSLGQGLEFLIYFQGNSAPDKSGLPSDRFSAERTGGSVSTLTIQRTQQEDSAVYLCASSRDRNYGYTFGSGTRLTVV.

With respect to this clone: The junction shows a germline mismatch at one end, possibly a read error. The chain recombines TRBV7-7 with TRBJ1-1; 9 bases match TRBD1. This CDR3 spans 16 amino acids. Germline CDR1 and CDR2: SSHAT and FNYEAQ (reference sequence). CDR3 sequence reads: CASSFLTGGSLTEAFF. CDR3 DNA: TGTGCTAGCAGCTTTTTAACAGGGGGCAGTTTAACTGAAGCTTTCTTT. The full variable domain, rest sourced from reference TRBV7-7 and TRBJ1-1, is GAGVSQSPRYKVTKRGQDVTLRCDPISSHATLYWYQQALGQGPEFLTYFNYEAQPDKSGLPSDRFSAERPEGSISTLTIQRTEQRDSAMYRCASSFLTGGSLTEAFFGQGTRLTVV.

The genes are TRBV7-3 and TRBJ2-3; 12 nucleotides align to TRBD2. The CDR3 consists of 17 residues. Trimming at V came to 2 bases and at J to 1 base, leaving 4 bases not matched to a gene. From germline, CDR1 is SGHTA and CDR2 FQGTGA. The DNA of the CDR3 is TGTGCCAGCAGCTTATCGCCTAGCGGGGGGGGCACAGATACGCAGTATTTT. Its protein is CASSLSPSGGGTDTQYF.

This clone was counted a few times. V usage is TRBV7-8 and J usage is TRBJ1-6; 7 positions agree with TRBD1. The CDR3 has 14 amino acids. V was clipped by 5 bases and J by 7 bases; unmatched bases: 5. Per the germline V gene, CDR1 is SGHVS and CDR2 is FQNEAQ. The CDR3 sequence is CASSQGQDNSPLHF. The DNA for the CDR3 is TGTGCCAGCAGCCAAGGACAGGACAATTCACCCCTCCACTTT.

The gene calls are TRBV29-1 and TRBJ2-3; TRBD2 matches at 7 bases. The CDR3 loop spans 15 amino acids. The ends lost 5 bases at V and 4 bases at J; junction bases unmatched: 12. The V gene's germline CDR1 is SQVTM and CDR2 ANQGSEA. Here the CDR3 DNA reads TGCAGCGTTAATTCGGAGGGAGGGAGCGCAGATACGCAGTATTTT. Protein sequence: CSVNSEGGSADTQYF.

This clone was detected only once. The genes are TRBV7-9 and TRBJ1-1; TRBD1 agrees at 8 bases. V lost 2 bases to trimming and J lost 3 bases; unmatched junction nucleotides: 8. Per germline, CDR1 SEHNR and CDR2 FQNEAQ (reference sequence). The CDR3 is 16 residues long. The CDR3 spells CASSLRSGGADTEAFF. CDR3 coding DNA: TGTGCCAGCAGCTTACGGTCAGGGGGCGCGGACACTGAAGCTTTCTTT.

This clone has just a few counts. The chain couples TRBV28 to TRBJ1-5; 9 positions match TRBD1. In germline, CDR1 is MDHEN, CDR2 SYDVKM. J gave up 0 bases and V 2 bases, and 5 bases lay outside the gene matches. The CDR3 consists of 17 residues. CDR3 nucleotides: TGTGCCAGCAGTTTAGGGGACAGGGCTTATAGCAATCAGCCCCAGCATTTT. This encodes CASSLGDRAYSNQPQHF.

This clone has a handful of counts. This chain links TRBV18 with TRBJ2-1, with a tentative D call TRBD2 (5 bases). The V gene's germline CDR1 is KGHSH and CDR2 LQKENI. The CDR3 extends over 12 amino acids. Trimming left V 2 bases short and J 14 bases short, with 13 bases between. The CDR3 coding sequence is TGTGCCAGCTCACCAGAGCAATTCGGGGAGTTCTTC. Protein: CASSPEQFGEFF.

This clone was picked up a small number of times. The chain uses TRBV29-1 and TRBJ2-5; perhaps TRBD2 as D (5 bases). Germline V gene lookup returns CDR1 SQVTM and CDR2 ANQGSEA. The CDR3 length is 13 residues. Deletions cut 2 bases from V and 2 bases from J, with 9 bases between. This CDR3 reads CSVEKAAQETQYF. As DNA, the CDR3 is TGCAGCGTTGAAAAAGCGGCACAAGAGACCCAGTACTTC.

This clone was counted only a few times. The chain links TRBV19 to TRBJ1-2; 7 positions match TRBD1. The CDR3 is 15 residues long. V lost 5 bases, J lost 6 bases, and 12 bases stayed unmatched. CDR1 LNHDA and CDR2 SQIVND come from the germline V gene (reference sequence). CDR3 region: CASSSRDRSLNGYTF. In DNA form, the CDR3 reads TGTGCCAGTAGTTCCCGGGACAGAAGTCTCAATGGCTACACCTTC.